This T cell receptor beta chain appears in the sequencing data of a study of cytomegalovirus exposure and HLA in healthy donors. The PCR had 60 Vbeta and 13 Jbeta primers. Some clones are missing from TCRdb's copy, which holds only in-frame ones; the method was immunoSEQ multiplex PCR. The sample records about 110,000 clones, over 60% being singletons. Material: PBMCs. The clonotype comes from a woman between 55 and 75 years old in good health and CMV-seropositive.

CDR3 sequence: CASSLPWGGQGTEAFF. The CDR3 coding sequence is TGTGCCAGCAGCTTACCCTGGGGGGGGCAAGGCACTGAAGCTTTCTTT. The chain joins TRBV7-6 to TRBJ1-1; D is perhaps TRBD1 (6 bases). Germline CDR1 and CDR2: SGHVS and FNYEAQ. The CDR3 spans 16 residues. V gave up 2 bases and J gave up 4 bases, with 17 bases separating them.